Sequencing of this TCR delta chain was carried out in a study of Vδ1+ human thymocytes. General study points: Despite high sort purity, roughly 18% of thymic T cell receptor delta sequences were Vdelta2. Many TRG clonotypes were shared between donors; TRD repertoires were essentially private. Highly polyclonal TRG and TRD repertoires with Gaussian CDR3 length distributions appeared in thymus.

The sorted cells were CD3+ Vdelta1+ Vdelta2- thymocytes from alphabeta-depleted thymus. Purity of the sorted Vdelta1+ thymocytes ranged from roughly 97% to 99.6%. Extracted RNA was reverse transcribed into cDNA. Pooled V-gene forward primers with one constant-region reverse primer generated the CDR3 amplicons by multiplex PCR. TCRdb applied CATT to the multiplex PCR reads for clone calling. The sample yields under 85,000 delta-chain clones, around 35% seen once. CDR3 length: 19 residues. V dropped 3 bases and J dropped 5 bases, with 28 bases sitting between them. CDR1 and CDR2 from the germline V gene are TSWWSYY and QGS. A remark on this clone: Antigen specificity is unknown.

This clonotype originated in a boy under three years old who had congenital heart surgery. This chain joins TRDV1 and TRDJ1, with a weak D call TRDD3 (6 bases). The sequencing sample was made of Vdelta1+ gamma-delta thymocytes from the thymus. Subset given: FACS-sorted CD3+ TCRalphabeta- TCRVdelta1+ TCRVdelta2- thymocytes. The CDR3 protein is CALGDRQPAPLLGDDKLIF. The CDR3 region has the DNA TGTGCTCTTGGGGATCGCCAGCCCGCCCCTTTACTGGGTGATGATAAACTCATCTTT.